This TCR beta chain originates from a study of blood T cells in healthy people across ages. As to this clonotype: The target antigen is unknown.

General study results and limits: The unknown donor CMV status may have confounded expanded clonotype changes. The diversity estimates, figures obtained from one million T cells, were considered underestimates.

Using a J-beta primer mix together with a sample-barcoded 5' primer, a second PCR was run for roughly 7 to 11 cycles. Every molecule of cDNA carried a tag from a template-switch adaptor with 12 random nucleotides. TCRdb reanalysed the 5' RACE reads using MiXCR and keeps one entry per CDR3 protein. Of approximately 350,000 distinct CDR3 sequences listed, about 52% were seen once; the top ten hold over 40%. V lost 0 bases and J lost 4; bases outside the gene matches: 10. Germline loops: CDR1 DFQATT, CDR2 SNEGSKA (reference sequence). The CDR3 is 16 residues long. The chain links TRBV20-1 to TRBJ2-7; 9 bases align to TRBD2. The clonotype comes from a man aged 55 to 70 in good health. The sample consisted of blood. CDR3 sequence: CSARDLISGRVYEQYF. The CDR3 DNA reads as TGCAGTGCTAGAGATCTCATTAGCGGGAGAGTATACGAGCAGTACTTC.